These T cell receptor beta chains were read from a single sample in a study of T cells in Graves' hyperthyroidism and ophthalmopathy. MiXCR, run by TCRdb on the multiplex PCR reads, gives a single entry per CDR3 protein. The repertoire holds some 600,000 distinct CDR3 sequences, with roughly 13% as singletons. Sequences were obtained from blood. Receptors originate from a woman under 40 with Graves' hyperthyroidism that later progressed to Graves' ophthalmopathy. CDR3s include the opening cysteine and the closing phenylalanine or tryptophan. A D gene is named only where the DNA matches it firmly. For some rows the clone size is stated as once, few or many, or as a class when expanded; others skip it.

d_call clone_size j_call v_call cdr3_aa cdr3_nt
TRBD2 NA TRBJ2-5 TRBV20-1 CSARKEGLAGETQYF TGCAGTGCTAGAAAAGAGGGACTAGCGGGCGAGACCCAGTACTTC
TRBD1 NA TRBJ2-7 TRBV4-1 CASSQDPGGVYEQYF TGCGCCAGCAGCCAAGACCCAGGGGGTGTCTACGAGCAGTACTTC
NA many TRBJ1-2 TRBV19 CASSIRNGDGYTF TGTGCCAGTAGTATCCGAAACGGAGACGGCTACACCTTC
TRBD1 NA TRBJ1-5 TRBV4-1 CASSQGTGPGTPQHF TGCGCCAGCAGCCAAGGGACAGGGCCGGGTACGCCCCAGCATTTT
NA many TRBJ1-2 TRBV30 CAWSDDSLYGYTF TGTGCCTGGAGTGACGACAGCCTCTATGGCTACACCTTC
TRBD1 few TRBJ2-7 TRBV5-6 CASSLQGQGRYEQYF TGTGCCAGCAGCTTGCAAGGACAGGGGCGCTACGAGCAGTACTTC
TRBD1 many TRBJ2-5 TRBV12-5 CASGLVLEGQAEETQYF TGTGCTAGTGGTTTGGTACTCGAGGGACAGGCGGAAGAGACCCAGTACTTC
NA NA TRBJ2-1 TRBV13 CASSLRQHNEQFF TGTGCCAGCAGCTTAAGGCAACACAATGAGCAGTTCTTC
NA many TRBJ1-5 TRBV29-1 CSVAGDSNQPQHF TGCAGCGTTGCAGGGGATAGCAATCAGCCCCAGCATTTT
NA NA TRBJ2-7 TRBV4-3 CASSLSTESYEQYF TGCGCCAGCAGCCTGTCGACGGAATCCTACGAGCAGTACTTC
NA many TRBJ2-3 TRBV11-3 CASSYGGEADTQYF TGTGCCAGCAGCTACGGAGGGGAGGCAGATACGCAGTATTTT
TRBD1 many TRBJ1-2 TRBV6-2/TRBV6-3 CASSERDSYGYTF TGTGCCAGCAGCGAACGGGACAGTTATGGCTACACCTTC
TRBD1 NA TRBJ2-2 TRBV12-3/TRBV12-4 CASTLGQGSNTGELFF TGTGCCAGCACCCTGGGACAGGGGTCGAACACCGGGGAGCTGTTTTTT
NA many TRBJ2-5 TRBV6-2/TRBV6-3 CASRIAEYQETQYF TGTGCCAGCAGGATAGCGGAGTACCAAGAGACCCAGTACTTC
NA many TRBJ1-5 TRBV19 CASSMGTISNQPQHF TGTGCCAGTAGTATGGGCACCATTAGCAATCAGCCCCAGCATTTT
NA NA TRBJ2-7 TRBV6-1 CASRPGDGEQYF TGTGCCAGCCGGCCCGGGGACGGCGAGCAGTACTTC
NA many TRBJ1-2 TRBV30 CAYGVRGLWGYTF TGTGCCTATGGGGTGAGGGGTCTATGGGGCTACACCTTC
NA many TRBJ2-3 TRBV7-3 CASSPSGGTDTQYF TGTGCCAGCAGCCCCAGTGGGGGGACAGATACGCAGTATTTT
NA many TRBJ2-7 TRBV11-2 CASSYEIGTFTYEQYF TGTGCCAGCAGCTACGAGATCGGGACGTTTACCTACGAGCAGTACTTC
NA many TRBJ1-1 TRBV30 CAWSLGMNTEAFF TGTGCCTGGAGTCTGGGAATGAACACTGAAGCTTTCTTT
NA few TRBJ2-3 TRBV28 CASERAARPDTQYF TGTGCCAGCGAGAGAGCGGCCAGGCCGGATACGCAGTATTTT
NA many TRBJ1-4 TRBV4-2 CASRRDSTNEKLFF TGTGCCAGCAGACGCGACTCAACTAATGAAAAACTGTTTTTT
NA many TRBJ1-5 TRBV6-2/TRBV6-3 CASGENSNQPQHF TGTGCCAGCGGAGAGAATAGCAATCAGCCCCAGCATTTT
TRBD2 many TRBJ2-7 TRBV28 CASSLTSGRGHYEQYF TGTGCCAGCAGCCTTACTAGCGGGAGGGGCCACTACGAGCAGTACTTC
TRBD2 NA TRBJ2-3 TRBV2 CAGDSGTYTDTQYF TGTGCCGGGGATAGCGGGACTTACACAGATACGCAGTATTTT
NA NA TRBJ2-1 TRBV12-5 CASGLPGGTRSYNEQFF TGTGCTAGTGGTTTACCTGGGGGGACCCGCTCCTACAATGAGCAGTTCTTC
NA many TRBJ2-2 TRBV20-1 CSACERYGGELFF TGCAGTGCTTGTGAGCGGTACGGTGGGGAGCTGTTTTTT
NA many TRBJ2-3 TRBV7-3 CASSPAGGTDTQYF TGTGCCAGCAGCCCGGCCGGCGGCACAGATACGCAGTATTTT
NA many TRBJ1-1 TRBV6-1 CASSENMFQAFF TGTGCCAGCAGTGAAAATATGTTTCAAGCTTTCTTT
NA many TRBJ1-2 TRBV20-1 CSAREVGGDGYTF TGCAGTGCTAGAGAGGTCGGGGGCGACGGCTACACCTTC
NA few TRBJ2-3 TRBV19 CATSDWGTDTQYF TGTGCCACTTCGGACTGGGGCACAGATACGCAGTATTTT
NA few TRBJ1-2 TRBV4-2 CASSPDRTGGYINYGYTF TGTGCCAGCAGCCCCGATCGGACCGGTGGATATATAAACTATGGCTACACCTTC
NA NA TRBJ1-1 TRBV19 CASSKGPNTEAFF TGTGCCAGTAGTAAGGGTCCGAACACTGAAGCTTTCTTT
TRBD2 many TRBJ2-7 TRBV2 CASVGLAGAYEQYF TGTGCCAGCGTAGGACTAGCGGGGGCCTACGAGCAGTACTTC
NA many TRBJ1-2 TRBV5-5 CASSLDRAVSNYGYTF TGTGCCAGCAGCTTGGATAGGGCCGTCTCTAACTATGGCTACACCTTC
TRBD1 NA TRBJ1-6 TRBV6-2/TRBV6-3 CASSYPTGNRGPYSPLHF TGTGCCAGCAGTTACCCGACCGGGAACAGGGGCCCTTATTCACCCCTCCACTTT
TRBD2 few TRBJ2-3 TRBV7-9 CASSSPSKAGAADTQYF TGTGCCAGCAGCTCCCCCTCAAAGGCGGGAGCGGCAGATACGCAGTATTTT
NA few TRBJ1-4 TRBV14 CASSQDAGGNEKLFF TGTGCCAGCAGCCAAGATGCAGGCGGGAATGAAAAACTGTTTTTT
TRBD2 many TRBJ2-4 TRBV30 CAWGGLGWGIQYF TGTGCCTGGGGGGGACTAGGCTGGGGCATTCAGTACTTC
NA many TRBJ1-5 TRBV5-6 CASSLLSGVSNQPQHF TGTGCCAGCAGCTTGCTTAGTGGGGTTAGCAATCAGCCCCAGCATTTT
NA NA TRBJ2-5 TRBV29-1 CLRGLQETQYF TGTTTAAGGGGACTGCAGGAGACCCAGTACTTC
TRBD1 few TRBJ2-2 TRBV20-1 CSATGQMNTGELFF TGCAGTGCTACGGGACAGATGAACACCGGGGAGCTGTTTTTT
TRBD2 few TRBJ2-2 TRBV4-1 CASSQGVFGSGSHTGELFF TGCGCCAGCAGCCAAGGAGTATTTGGTAGCGGGAGCCACACCGGGGAGCTGTTTTTT